This passage covers 5 T cell receptor beta chains from one sample sequenced in a study of beta chain features in type 1 diabetes. The sequenced template was cDNA made from the entire isolated RNA. Data came from immunoSEQ multiplex PCR; TCRdb stores just in-frame clones and leaves some out. The sample consists of around 400,000 clones, around an eighth of them appearing once. Specimen: naive CD4+ T cells from blood. These receptors were collected from a man aged 18 to 30 in good health.

This clone was observed a handful of times. The CDR3 protein is CASSPRGPLDKADTQYF. The DNA of the CDR3 is TGTGCCAGCAGCCCTAGGGGGCCCCTTGATAAGGCGGATACGCAGTATTTT. The chain carries TRBV5-5 and TRBJ2-3; 7 nucleotides agree with TRBD1. The CDR3 has 17 residues. The V and J ends lost 4 bases and 6 bases, in that order; junction bases with no gene match: 17. Germline CDR1 reads SGHKS; CDR2 reads YYEKEE (reference sequence).

The chain recombines TRBV29-1 with TRBJ2-7, with a tentative D call TRBD1 (6 bases). The ends were cut back, 2 bases at V and 2 bases at J, with 13 bases in the middle. The CDR3 is 14 residues long. The V gene's germline CDR1 is SQVTM and CDR2 ANQGSEA. The CDR3 nucleotides read TGCAGCGTTGAATTGGACAGTCCAACCTACGAGCAGTACTTC. It translates to CSVELDSPTYEQYF.

This clone showed up just a few times. The V call is TRBV18, the J call TRBJ2-7, with TRBD2 matching 11 bases. V was clipped by 3 bases and J by 5 bases; unmatched bases: 3. There are 14 residues in the CDR3. Germline lookup yields CDR1 KGHSH and CDR2 LQKENI. The DNA of the CDR3 is TGTGCCAGCTCACCTAGCGGGAGGGCCAACGAGCAGTACTTC. Translating it yields CASSPSGRANEQYF.

This clone was counted a few times. J is TRBJ2-3 and V is TRBV7-2; the match to TRBD1 covers 8 bases. The V and J ends lost 5 bases and 8 bases, in that order; junction bases with no gene match: 9. Germline CDR1 and CDR2: SGHTA and FQGNSA. The CDR3 has 14 amino acids. CDR3 sequence (DNA): TGTGCCAGCAGCGGGGGACAGGCCAGTATTACGCAGTATTTT. Protein product: CASSGGQASITQYF.

This clone was counted a few times. Here the CDR3 DNA reads TGTGCCAGCAGCCACTCCGGGACTAGCGGAGCAGATACGCAGTATTTT. Its protein is CASSHSGTSGADTQYF. This chain links TRBV5-4 with TRBJ2-3; TRBD2 matches at 11 bases. Germline V CDR1 and CDR2: SGHNT, YYREEE (reference sequence). This CDR3 contains 16 residues. The V segment lost 4 bases and the J segment 4 bases; nucleotides outside the gene matches: 8.